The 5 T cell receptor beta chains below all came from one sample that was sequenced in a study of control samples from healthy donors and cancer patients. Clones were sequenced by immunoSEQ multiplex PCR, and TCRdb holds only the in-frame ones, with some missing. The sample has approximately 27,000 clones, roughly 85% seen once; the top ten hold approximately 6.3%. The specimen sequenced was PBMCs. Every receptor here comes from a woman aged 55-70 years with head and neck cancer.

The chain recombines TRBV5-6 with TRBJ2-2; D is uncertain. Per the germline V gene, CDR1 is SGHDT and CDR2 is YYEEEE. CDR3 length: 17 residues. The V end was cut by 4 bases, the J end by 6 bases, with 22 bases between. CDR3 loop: CASSRDQLVTEAGELFF. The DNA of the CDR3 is TGTGCCAGCAGCCGAGATCAGCTCGTAACCGAGGCCGGGGAGCTGTTTTTT.

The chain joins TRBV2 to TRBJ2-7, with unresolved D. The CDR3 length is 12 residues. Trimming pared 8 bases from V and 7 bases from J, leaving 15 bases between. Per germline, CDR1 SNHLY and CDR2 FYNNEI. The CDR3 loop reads CASCVSFGEQYF. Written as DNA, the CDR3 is TGTGCCAGCTGCGTATCTTTTGGTGAGCAGTACTTC.

The CDR3 DNA reads TGTGCCTGGTCCCGGACTAGCCTCATGGACGAGCAGTACTTC. As protein: CAWSRTSLMDEQYF. The chain uses TRBV30 and TRBJ2-7, with 8 bases matching TRBD2. J lost 5 bases, V lost 5 bases, and 11 bases had no gene match. This CDR3 contains 14 residues. Germline V CDR1 and CDR2: GTSNPN, SVGIG (reference sequence).

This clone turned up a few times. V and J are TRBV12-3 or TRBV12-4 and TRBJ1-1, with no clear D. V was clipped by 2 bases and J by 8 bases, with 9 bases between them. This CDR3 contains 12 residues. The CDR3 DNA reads TGTGCCAGCAGTTTAACCGGCCCCGAAGCTTTCTTT. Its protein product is CASSLTGPEAFF.

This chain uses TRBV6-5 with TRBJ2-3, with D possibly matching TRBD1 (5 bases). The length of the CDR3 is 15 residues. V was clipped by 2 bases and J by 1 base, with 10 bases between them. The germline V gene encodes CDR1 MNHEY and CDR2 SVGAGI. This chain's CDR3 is CASSYRGSGTDTQYF. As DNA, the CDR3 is TGTGCCAGCAGTTACAGGGGCAGTGGCACAGATACGCAGTATTTT.